What follows describes a single TCR beta chain. The source of the sample is a study of shared T cell receptors in the human thymus. The germline V gene has CDR1 SGHDN and CDR2 FVKESK. V lost 0 bases and J lost 2, with 17 bases in between. This CDR3 has 17 residues. TCRdb's table, derived via immunoSEQ multiplex PCR, lists solely in-frame clones and lacks some. The sample has about 660,000 clones, approximately 88% seen once. The same data also contributed to another study, on human thymus T cells. That work contributes: An apparent bias in V and J gene usage was seen in thymic and blood repertoires. Thymic repertoires of unrelated individuals were reported in related research to overlap highly.

The sample comprised thymocytes. The sequence was collected from a boy younger than two with a congenital heart defect. The J gene is TRBJ2-7, the V gene TRBV14; no definite D call. The CDR3: CASSQDNRHPPTYEQYF. In DNA, the CDR3 is TGTGCCAGCAGCCAAGATAACAGACACCCTCCCACCTACGAGCAGTACTTC.